This T cell receptor beta chain was captured in a study of long-term antiretroviral therapy in people with HIV (dated by TCRdb to 2022 to 2024). Background on the whole study: The earliest samples were collected roughly a decade before the 2015 WHO recommendation for immediate ART, at a time when ART was usually postponed until CD4 counts fell. A retrospective serial study tested whether changes in peripheral blood TRB repertoire composition and diversity were associated with ART initiation and durable HIV suppression. From some 28 adults with confirmed HIV infection, the cohort provided some 200 cryopreserved PBMC samples, gathered serially across a mean of approximately six years (range 1-12). Among the 30 to 35 participants with HIV, approximately 10 were female. No cross-contamination during QIAcube processing turned up in test extractions that ran a monoclonal T-cell line alongside some 34 polyclonal samples. Overall study outcomes, separate from this receptor: Expanded TRB clones identified before ART initiation dominated the repertoire at all time points, although this dominance fluctuated and declined in many PLHIV after ART. Samples dated from the mid-2000s to the late 2010s, and the ART regimens used may be less effective than current ones. Owing to limited PBMC availability, only the TCR beta chain was sequenced, without alpha chain pairing. Compared with controls, HIV repertoires had narrower CDR3 length ranges, and the network structure pointed to an antigen-experienced repertoire that shifted only slightly toward naive after ART. Starting ART was linked to a significant rise in TRB diversity, yet even with long-term ART the diversity remained significantly lower than in transplant donor controls. No data were available on ART adherence, viral resistance or therapy changes, limiting inferences about post-ART repertoire changes. Because pre-ART samples had limited cell numbers, unsorted PBMC were profiled rather than sorted CD4+ and CD8+ T cells.

To note about this clone: What this receptor recognizes is not known. Qualities for individual bases were not recorded, and no much larger clone is one base off.

The immunoSEQ hsTCRB v3.0 assay was used at survey level resolution to sequence the TRB variable region. TRB sequencing targeted a depth of about 40,000-55,000 T-cell genomes per sample. Pooled TRB libraries were sequenced on an Illumina MiSeq with a v3 150-cycle kit. As for the original processing: Repertoire analysis was run in R within a reproducible Nextflow workflow that covered QC, data transformation and analysis. LymphoSeq2, an R package for exploring AIRR-Seq data, was used to implement the custom analyses. A few samples yielding fewer than 5000 total TRB sequences were excluded, leaving 150 to 200 analyzed HIV repertoires. Among the approximately 180 retained HIV repertoires, about 60 were collected before ART initiation and 120 to 140 were collected after ART initiation. Repertoires were downsampled to 5000 TRB nucleotide sequences, and summary statistics were averaged over 100 downsampling iterations. The analysis kept only TRB sequences whose CDR3 regions were at least seven amino acids long. A Shannon entropy-derived clonality score and the Gini coefficient were used to measure diversity. In the repertoire networks, any two of the top 5000 CDR3 amino acid sequences were connected whenever the two sequences differed by an edit distance of one. GLIPH2 predicted antigen specificity groups and MHC restriction for TRB CDR3 amino acid sequences. Known CMV, EBV, HIV or tissue antigen associations were flagged by matching CDR3 amino acid sequences against VDJdb and McPAS-TCR. Pre-ART, post-ART and control groups were compared with Wilcoxon signed-rank tests and Holm-Bonferroni correction. This immuneACCESS table, as held by TCRdb, lists in-frame sequences with V and J called but not all clones. Of the missing ones, under half trace to an unresolved V gene in checked studies; the others have no known cause. Clone size and V and J calls were adopted from that table, with D and trimming inferred from the DNA. This sample comprises 48,000 or so clones, 84% of them detected only once. Roughly 3% of the sample is in the top ten clones.

Inclusion was restricted to participants for whom at least one PBMC sample before ART initiation and at least two post-ART samples were available. Every participant with HIV received treatment in the United States of America. Before DNA extraction, cryopreserved samples containing about 0.9-11 million PBMC were thawed and washed. At the time of the earliest PBMC sample for each participant with HIV, ages ranged from about 23 to 60 years. PBMC samples from each participant spanned 1-4 timepoints before ART initiation and 2-8 timepoints after ART initiation, with a median of 7 samples. Serial HIV viral load, CD4+ T-cell count, ART history and demographic data were obtained for every participant. Genomic DNA was extracted from unsorted PBMC with a Qiagen kit on a QIAcube, processed in batches of 12 samples. Trimming costs V 4 bases and J 6 bases, and their ends lie 20 bases apart. The CDR3 has 16 amino acids, counting the end cysteine and phenylalanine. CDR3 DNA only is kept here, 48 bases in frame from base 1. CDR1 SGHRS and CDR2 YFSETQ are derived from the germline V gene.

This sample comprised unsorted PBMCs, obtained 0.8 years after starting antiretroviral therapy. The V and J genes are TRBV5-1 and TRBJ2-1; TRBD2 might be the D gene, on 5 matching bases. This receptor was taken from a woman aged 18-29 years with HIV. The nucleotides are TGCGCCAGCAGCCCACCCGGGATAGCGCAGGTCAATGAGCAGTTCTTC. It translates as CASSPPGIAQVNEQFF.